This note documents a single T cell receptor beta chain sequence. J lost 3 bases, V lost 0 bases, and 2 bases had no gene match. The germline CDR1 and CDR2 sequences are SGDLS and YYNGEE. This CDR3 is 15 amino acids long. These data belong to a study of T cell changes during pregnancy in multiple sclerosis. Sequencing used immunoSEQ multiplex PCR; TCRdb keeps in-frame clones, though not all of them. The data show roughly 60,000 clones, around 96% seen once. The V gene is TRBV9, the J gene TRBJ2-1, with TRBD2 identical over 8 bases. The clonotype originates from a female donor with multiple sclerosis, enrolled in a pregnancy study. Sequences were derived from CD8+ T cells from peripheral blood mononuclear cells, sampled after pregnancy. As DNA, the CDR3 is TGTGCCAGCAGCGTAGCAGCGGGAGACTACAATGAGCAGTTCTTC. This encodes CASSVAAGDYNEQFF.